This T cell receptor beta chain emerged from a study of CD8 T cells in ankylosing spondylitis. The study, taken as a whole, reports: Seemingly distinctive of ankylosing spondylitis blood was a TCR beta motif formed by eight highly homologous variants.

This clonotype was seen many times. Its target is not known. Using its own MiXCR run on the 5' RACE reads, TCRdb lists one record per CDR3 protein. In the table there are 670,000 or so distinct CDR3 sequences, under 20% of which are singletons. CDR1 and CDR2 (germline): SGHDN, FVKESK. This CDR3 contains 15 residues. V gave up 4 bases and J gave up 4 bases; unmatched junction bases: 3. The chain has TRBV14 and TRBJ2-1, with TRBD2 matching over 11 bases. The source of this sequence is a male donor with ankylosing spondylitis. The sample consisted of blood, either unsorted or a sorted T cell fraction (not recorded which). CDR3 sequence (DNA): TGTGCCAGCAGCCCTCGGACTAGCGGGTACAATGAGCAGTTCTTC. Encoded protein: CASSPRTSGYNEQFF.